Described below is a single T cell receptor (beta chain) sequence and its context. Its antigen is not identified. The source of the sample is a study of OX40 agonist ivuxolimab in advanced cancers. General study findings and limits: Specificity for antigen went undetermined in the expanded peripheral T cells. The mean number of expanded clones was higher in CD8+ T cells than in CD4+.

Libraries were prepared by immunoSEQ multiplex PCR; TCRdb keeps only in-frame clonotypes and omits some of them. This table has fewer than 90,000 clones, 85% to 90% appearing once. The clonotype originates from an adult with an advanced solid tumor such as melanoma, head and neck, liver or kidney cancer. Source: CD4+ or CD8+ T cells sorted from blood, taken in a trial of the OX40 agonist ivuxolimab.

The CDR3 here is CASSSVELAGELFF. CDR3 in DNA: TGTGCCAGCTCAAGTGTGGAGTTGGCCGGGGAGCTGTTTTTT. The chain couples TRBV18 to TRBJ2-2; D gene unclear. This CDR3 contains 14 residues. The V and J ends lost 5 bases and 6 bases respectively, with 13 bases between them. From germline, CDR1 is KGHSH and CDR2 LQKENI. The variable domain in full, with the rest retrieved from reference TRBV18 and TRBJ2-2, is NAGVMQNPRHLVRRRGQEARLRCSPMKGHSHVYWYRQLPEEGLKFMVYLQKENIIDESGMPKERFSAEFPKEGPSILRIQQVVRGDSAAYFCASSSVELAGELFFGEGSRLTVL.